This TCR beta chain was sequenced in a study of T cell responses to AZD1222 COVID-19 vaccine. Study-level results: Among vaccine-associated CD4 TCRs, coverage spanned spike, with dominance at 160-218 and 743-854. A mostly white British donor set with more females was recruited, and clonal diversity was possibly underestimated. Reports indicate that nearly half of spike-specific TCRs are directed at unmutated variant regions. At baseline, seropositivity was found in only six or seven AZD1222 recipients.

Produced via immunoSEQ multiplex PCR; TCRdb's table is partial and in-frame only. Among fewer than 200,000 clones listed, 85% to 95% were seen once. This CDR3 is built from 14 residues. Germline V gene data show CDR1 as LGHDT and CDR2 as YNNKEL (reference sequence). V dropped 1 base and J dropped 1 base, with 7 bases sitting between them. In the case of this clone: Its matching antigen is unknown.

The TCR comes from an adult in good health. The V and J genes are TRBV3-1 (or the pseudogene TRBV3-2) and TRBJ1-1; no definite D call. This sample comprised peripheral blood, obtained on day 0 of AZD1222 vaccination. As DNA, the CDR3 is TGTGCCAGCAGCCAAGGGGCGCGGAACACTGAAGCTTTCTTT. It encodes CASSQGARNTEAFF.